A selection of T cell receptor beta chains follows, all from one sample in a study of blood T cell repertoires in COVID-19. This table comes from immunoSEQ multiplex PCR, and its TCRdb copy is limited to in-frame clones, with some not included. The sample consists of around 390,000 clones, about 83% of them appearing once. Sequenced input: PBMCs or T cells enriched from blood (not recorded which). The receptors derive from a woman between 45 and 60 years old who had recovered from COVID-19. The CDR3 runs from the conserved cysteine through the conserved F or W. Fields, in order: D gene, V gene, clone size, J gene, CDR3 DNA, CDR3 protein. The D gene is left open where the match is weak. The size field is filled for only some rows; it gives once, few, many or a size class.

d_gene: -; v_gene: TRBV5-5; abundance: -; j_gene: TRBJ1-5; CDR3nt: TGTGCCAGCAGCCTGCTACAGGGCATTGAGCCCCAGCATTTT; CDR3aa: CASSLLQGIEPQHF
d_gene: -; v_gene: TRBV7-2; abundance: -; j_gene: TRBJ1-1; CDR3nt: TGTGCCAGCAGCTTAAGTTCTACAGGGTACACTGAAGCTTTCTTT; CDR3aa: CASSLSSTGYTEAFF
d_gene: -; v_gene: TRBV10-3; abundance: -; j_gene: TRBJ1-4; CDR3nt: TGTGCCATCAGTGTCTTCGGGAGGCGCACTGAACAAACAAATGAAAAACTGTTTTTT; CDR3aa: CAISVFGRRTEQTNEKLFF
d_gene: TRBD1; v_gene: TRBV6-5; abundance: -; j_gene: TRBJ1-5; CDR3nt: TGTGCCAGCATGCTGGACAGGGGCGATCAGCCCCAGCATTTT; CDR3aa: CASMLDRGDQPQHF
d_gene: -; v_gene: TRBV28; abundance: -; j_gene: TRBJ1-3; CDR3nt: TGTGCCAGCACCCCGCCCGGGGATGGAAACACCATATATTTT; CDR3aa: CASTPPGDGNTIYF
d_gene: -; v_gene: TRBV2; abundance: once; j_gene: TRBJ1-2; CDR3nt: TGTGCCACTGTCCGGGACGGACAGTACTATGGCTACACCTTC; CDR3aa: CATVRDGQYYGYTF
d_gene: -; v_gene: TRBV7-9; abundance: -; j_gene: TRBJ2-7; CDR3nt: TGTGCCAGCAGCTTACGGCAGGGATCCTACGAGCAGTACTTC; CDR3aa: CASSLRQGSYEQYF
d_gene: -; v_gene: TRBV12-3/TRBV12-4; abundance: -; j_gene: TRBJ2-5; CDR3nt: TGTGCCAGCAGCCAAATCCAGGGGGAGACCCAGTACTTC; CDR3aa: CASSQIQGETQYF
d_gene: -; v_gene: TRBV3-1/TRBV3-2; abundance: -; j_gene: TRBJ1-1; CDR3nt: TGTGCCAGCAGCCAAGATACAAGTATGAACACTGAAGCTTTCTTT; CDR3aa: CASSQDTSMNTEAFF
d_gene: -; v_gene: TRBV10-3; abundance: -; j_gene: TRBJ2-5; CDR3nt: TGTGCCATCAGGTCCGGTTCGGGTCGGGGACAAGAGACCCAGTACTTC; CDR3aa: CAIRSGSGRGQETQYF
d_gene: -; v_gene: TRBV6-2/TRBV6-3; abundance: once; j_gene: TRBJ2-1; CDR3nt: TGTGCCAGCAGTGACCCCGGGAATGAGCAGTTCTTC; CDR3aa: CASSDPGNEQFF
d_gene: TRBD2; v_gene: TRBV7-2; abundance: -; j_gene: TRBJ2-3; CDR3nt: TGTGCCTCCTCACCTAGCGGGGGGTTAGATACGCAGTATTTT; CDR3aa: CASSPSGGLDTQYF
d_gene: -; v_gene: TRBV5-1; abundance: -; j_gene: TRBJ1-5; CDR3nt: TGCGCCAGCAGCTTGTCAGGGAATCAGCAACAGCCCCAGCATTTT; CDR3aa: CASSLSGNQQQPQHF
d_gene: TRBD1; v_gene: TRBV4-1; abundance: -; j_gene: TRBJ1-2; CDR3nt: TGCGCCAGCAGCACTCAGACAGGGGGCTATGGCTACACCTTC; CDR3aa: CASSTQTGGYGYTF
d_gene: TRBD1; v_gene: TRBV11-2; abundance: -; j_gene: TRBJ2-7; CDR3nt: TGTGCCAGCAGCTTCGGACAGGGCAATGTTCCCTACGAGCAGTACTTC; CDR3aa: CASSFGQGNVPYEQYF
d_gene: TRBD2; v_gene: TRBV27; abundance: -; j_gene: TRBJ2-2; CDR3nt: TGTGCCAGCAGTTGGGGCTGGCCGGGGGGTTTTTCCGGGGAGCTGTTTTTT; CDR3aa: CASSWGWPGGFSGELFF
d_gene: -; v_gene: TRBV27; abundance: -; j_gene: TRBJ1-6; CDR3nt: TGTGCCAGCAAAGGAGGCAGGGAGGGTGGGAACTATAATTCACCCCTCCACTTT; CDR3aa: CASKGGREGGNYNSPLHF
d_gene: TRBD1; v_gene: TRBV19; abundance: -; j_gene: TRBJ1-1; CDR3nt: TGTGCCAGTAGTATAGTATCTTTTAGGGGGCCGCGGAACACTGAAGCTTTCTTT; CDR3aa: CASSIVSFRGPRNTEAFF
d_gene: -; v_gene: TRBV4-3; abundance: -; j_gene: TRBJ1-2; CDR3nt: TGCGCCAGCAGCCAAGAAGCCGTTTTCCACTATGGCTACACCTTC; CDR3aa: CASSQEAVFHYGYTF
d_gene: -; v_gene: TRBV29-1; abundance: -; j_gene: TRBJ1-2; CDR3nt: TGCAGCGTGGAGGCACCCGGGCAAGCTCATGGCTACACCTTC; CDR3aa: CSVEAPGQAHGYTF
d_gene: TRBD1; v_gene: TRBV7-3; abundance: -; j_gene: TRBJ2-1; CDR3nt: TGTGCCAGCAGCTCCGGACAGGGGGATGGAAATGAGCAGTTCTTC; CDR3aa: CASSSGQGDGNEQFF
d_gene: -; v_gene: TRBV5-6; abundance: -; j_gene: TRBJ1-6; CDR3nt: TGTGCCAGCAGCTTCGGGGTCTCGGGGTCGTTGAATTCACCCCTCCACTTT; CDR3aa: CASSFGVSGSLNSPLHF
d_gene: -; v_gene: TRBV5-1; abundance: -; j_gene: TRBJ1-1; CDR3nt: TGCGCCAGCAGACGTACCGTGGAGGTGGGGAACACTGAAGCTTTCTTT; CDR3aa: CASRRTVEVGNTEAFF
d_gene: TRBD1; v_gene: TRBV11-3; abundance: -; j_gene: TRBJ2-3; CDR3nt: TGTGCCAGCAGCCCAGGGGGACAGGTGTCCTTAACAGATACGCAGTATTTT; CDR3aa: CASSPGGQVSLTDTQYF
d_gene: TRBD2; v_gene: TRBV9; abundance: -; j_gene: TRBJ2-1; CDR3nt: TGTGCCAGCAGCGTGCGGGGGGCCTCCTACAATGAGCAGTTCTTC; CDR3aa: CASSVRGASYNEQFF
d_gene: -; v_gene: TRBV5-8; abundance: -; j_gene: TRBJ1-4; CDR3nt: TGTGCCAGCATCCCCGGTGGCGGCAGATTAGATGAAAAACTGTTTTTT; CDR3aa: CASIPGGGRLDEKLFF
d_gene: -; v_gene: TRBV2; abundance: many; j_gene: TRBJ1-1; CDR3nt: TGTGCCAGCAGTGAAGCGCTTGGGGGCGCGCGAACTGAAGCTTTCTTT; CDR3aa: CASSEALGGARTEAFF
d_gene: TRBD1; v_gene: TRBV2; abundance: -; j_gene: TRBJ2-7; CDR3nt: TGTGCCAGCATGGGACAGCGCTACGAGCAGTACTTC; CDR3aa: CASMGQRYEQYF
d_gene: TRBD1; v_gene: TRBV6-5; abundance: -; j_gene: TRBJ1-1; CDR3nt: TGTGCCAGCAGCCGGAAACAGGGGACTGAAGCTTTCTTT; CDR3aa: CASSRKQGTEAFF
d_gene: -; v_gene: TRBV12-2; abundance: -; j_gene: TRBJ1-1; CDR3nt: TGTGCAAGTCGCTCCCGGGTGGACATGAACACTGAAGCTTTCTTT; CDR3aa: CASRSRVDMNTEAFF
d_gene: TRBD1; v_gene: TRBV27; abundance: -; j_gene: TRBJ1-2; CDR3nt: TGTGCCAGCAGCCCCGGGACAGCCTCTTATGGCTACACCTTC; CDR3aa: CASSPGTASYGYTF
d_gene: TRBD2; v_gene: TRBV24-1; abundance: once; j_gene: TRBJ2-3; CDR3nt: TGTGCCACCAGTGAAGCGGGGGGGCCCGATACGCAGTATTTT; CDR3aa: CATSEAGGPDTQYF
d_gene: TRBD2; v_gene: TRBV19; abundance: -; j_gene: TRBJ2-4; CDR3nt: TGTGCCAGTAGTATATCTAGGGTCATGAGGGAGGGCAAAAACATTCAGTACTTC; CDR3aa: CASSISRVMREGKNIQYF
d_gene: TRBD1; v_gene: TRBV11-3; abundance: few; j_gene: TRBJ2-1; CDR3nt: TGTGCCAGCAGCCAGGACAGGGGCAACTACAATGAGCAGTTCTTC; CDR3aa: CASSQDRGNYNEQFF
d_gene: TRBD2; v_gene: TRBV19; abundance: once; j_gene: TRBJ2-1; CDR3nt: TGTGCCAGTAGTATGCGGGGGGAGTCTGAGCAGTTCTTC; CDR3aa: CASSMRGESEQFF
d_gene: -; v_gene: TRBV28; abundance: -; j_gene: TRBJ1-4; CDR3nt: TGTGCCAGCAGTCCCCGTGGAGGCAATAATGAAAAACTGTTTTTT; CDR3aa: CASSPRGGNNEKLFF
d_gene: -; v_gene: TRBV3-1/TRBV3-2; abundance: once; j_gene: TRBJ1-1; CDR3nt: TGTGCCAGCAGCCCCTCAGGGGTTATGGGTATCACTGAAGCTTTCTTT; CDR3aa: CASSPSGVMGITEAFF
d_gene: -; v_gene: TRBV7-2; abundance: -; j_gene: TRBJ2-5; CDR3nt: TGTGCCAGCAGCTTGGTACTAGCAGAGACCCAGTACTTC; CDR3aa: CASSLVLAETQYF
d_gene: TRBD1; v_gene: TRBV10-3; abundance: -; j_gene: TRBJ2-5; CDR3nt: TGTGCCATCAGTGAGTCCCGGACAGGGGTAGAGACCCAGTACTTC; CDR3aa: CAISESRTGVETQYF
d_gene: -; v_gene: TRBV28; abundance: -; j_gene: TRBJ1-5; CDR3nt: TGTGCCAGCAGTTTACTGCGGAATCAGCCCCAGCATTTT; CDR3aa: CASSLLRNQPQHF
d_gene: -; v_gene: TRBV5-1; abundance: -; j_gene: TRBJ1-2; CDR3nt: TGCGCCAGCAGCTTGGATTTACAGGCGCGGGGCTACACCTTC; CDR3aa: CASSLDLQARGYTF
d_gene: -; v_gene: TRBV28; abundance: -; j_gene: TRBJ1-5; CDR3nt: TGTGCCAGCAGTTTAGGAGGAATCAATCAGCCCCAGCATTTT; CDR3aa: CASSLGGINQPQHF
d_gene: -; v_gene: TRBV5-6; abundance: -; j_gene: TRBJ1-1; CDR3nt: TGTGCCAGCAGCTTCTTTGGTCAGGGTGGTACTGAAGCTTTCTTT; CDR3aa: CASSFFGQGGTEAFF